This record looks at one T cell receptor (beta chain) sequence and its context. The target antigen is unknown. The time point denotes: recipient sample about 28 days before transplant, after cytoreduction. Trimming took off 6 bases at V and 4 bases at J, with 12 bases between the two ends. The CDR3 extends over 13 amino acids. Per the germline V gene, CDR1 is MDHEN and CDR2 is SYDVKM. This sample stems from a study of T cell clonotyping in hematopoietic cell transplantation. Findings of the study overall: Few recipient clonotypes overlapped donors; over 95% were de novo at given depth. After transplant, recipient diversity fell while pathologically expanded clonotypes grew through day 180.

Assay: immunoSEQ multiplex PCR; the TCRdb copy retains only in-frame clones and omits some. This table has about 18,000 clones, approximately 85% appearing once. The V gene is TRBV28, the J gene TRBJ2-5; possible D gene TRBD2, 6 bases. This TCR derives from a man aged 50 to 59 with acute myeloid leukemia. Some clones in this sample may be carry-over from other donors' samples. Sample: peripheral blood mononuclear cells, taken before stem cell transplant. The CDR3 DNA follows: TGTGCCAGCAGCCGGGTGGGGGGAGAGACCCAGTACTTC. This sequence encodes CASSRVGGETQYF. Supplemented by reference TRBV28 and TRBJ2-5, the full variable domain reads DVKVTQSSRYLVKRTGEKVFLECVQDMDHENMFWYRQDPGLGLRLIYFSYDVKMKEKGDIPEGYSVSREKKERFSLILESASTNQTSMYLCASSRVGGETQYFGPGTRLLVL.